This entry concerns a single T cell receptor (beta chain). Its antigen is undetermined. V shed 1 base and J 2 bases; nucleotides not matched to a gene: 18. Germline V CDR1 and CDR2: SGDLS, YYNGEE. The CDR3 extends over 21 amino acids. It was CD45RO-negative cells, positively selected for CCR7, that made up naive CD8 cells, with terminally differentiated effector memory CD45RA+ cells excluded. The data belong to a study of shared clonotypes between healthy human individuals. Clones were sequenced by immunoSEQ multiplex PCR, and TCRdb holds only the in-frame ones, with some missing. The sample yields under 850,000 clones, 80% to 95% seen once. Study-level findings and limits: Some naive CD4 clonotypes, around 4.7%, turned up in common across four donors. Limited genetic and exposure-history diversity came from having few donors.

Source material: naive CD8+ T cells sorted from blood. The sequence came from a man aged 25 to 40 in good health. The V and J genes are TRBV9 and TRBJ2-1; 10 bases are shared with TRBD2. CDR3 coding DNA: TGTGCCAGCAGCGTAAGCGTGGGGGGACTAGCGAACGCTAAGACCTACAATGAGCAGTTCTTC. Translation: CASSVSVGGLANAKTYNEQFF.